The sequence of this TCR beta chain was determined in a study of response to subunit inactivated influenza vaccine. Study-level points and caveats: Few new T cells, the authors suggested, are recruited by each seasonal influenza vaccination.

This clonotype has only a few counts. The antigen is not known. V shed 5 bases and J 5 bases; nucleotides not matched to a gene: 6. The CDR3 consists of 14 residues. Germline V gene lookup returns CDR1 PRHDT and CDR2 FYEKMQ (reference sequence). TCRdb re-called the RT-PCR reads through MiXCR, storing one row per CDR3 protein. This table has 650,000 or so distinct CDR3 sequences, 14% appearing once. The V and J genes are TRBV13 and TRBJ2-1; 7 bases align to TRBD2. Here the sequenced sample was PBMCs from blood, taken approximately 15 days before vaccination. This receptor was obtained from a man aged 50-59 years who received an inactivated influenza vaccine. In nucleotides, the CDR3 is TGTGCCAGCAGCCCCCCGGGGGGTCACAATGAGCAGTTCTTC. Translated, it gives CASSPPGGHNEQFF. The full variable domain, with the rest looked up from reference TRBV13 and TRBJ2-1, is AAGVIQSPRHLIKEKRETATLKCYPIPRHDTVYWYQQGPGQDPQFLISFYEKMQSDKGSIPDRFSAQQFSDYHSELNMSSLELGDSALYFCASSPPGGHNEQFFGPGTRLTVL.